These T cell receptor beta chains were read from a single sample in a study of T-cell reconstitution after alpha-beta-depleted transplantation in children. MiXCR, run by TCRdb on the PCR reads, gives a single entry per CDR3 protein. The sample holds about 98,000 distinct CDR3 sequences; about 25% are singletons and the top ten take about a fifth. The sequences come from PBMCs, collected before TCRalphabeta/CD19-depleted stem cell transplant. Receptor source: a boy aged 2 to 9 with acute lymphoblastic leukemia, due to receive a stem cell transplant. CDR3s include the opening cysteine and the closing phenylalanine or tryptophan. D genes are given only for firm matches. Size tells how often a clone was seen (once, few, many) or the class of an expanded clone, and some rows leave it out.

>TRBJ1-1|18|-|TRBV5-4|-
CASSSGGSQGLLNTEAFF
TGTGCCAGCAGCTCGGGGGGGTCGCAGGGACTTCTAAACACTGAAGCTTTCTTT
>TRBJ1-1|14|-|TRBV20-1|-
CSAGTLRLNTEAFF
TGCAGTGCTGGTACCCTCAGACTGAACACTGAAGCTTTCTTT
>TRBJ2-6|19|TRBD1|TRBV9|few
CASSVPRDRLSSGANVLTF
TGTGCCAGCAGCGTCCCCCGGGACAGACTTTCCTCTGGGGCCAACGTCCTGACTTTC
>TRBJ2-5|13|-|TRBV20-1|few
CSAARLELKTQYF
TGCAGTGCTGCTAGACTAGAGCTAAAGACCCAGTACTTC
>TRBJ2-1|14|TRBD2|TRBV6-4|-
CASSDGTRKGEQFF
TGTGCCAGCAGTGACGGGACTAGAAAAGGGGAGCAGTTCTTC
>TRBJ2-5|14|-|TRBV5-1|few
CASARSGPGETQYF
TGCGCCAGCGCTCGGAGTGGGCCGGGGGAGACCCAGTACTTC
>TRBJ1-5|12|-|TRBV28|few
CASRQGFSPQHF
TGTGCCAGCAGACAGGGCTTCTCGCCCCAGCATTTT
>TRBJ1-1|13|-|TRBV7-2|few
CASSLGGHTEAFF
TGTGCCAGCAGCTTAGGAGGTCACACTGAAGCTTTCTTT
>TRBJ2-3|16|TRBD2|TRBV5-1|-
CASRPGLASSTDTQYF
TGCGCCAGCAGGCCTGGACTAGCGTCTAGCACAGATACGCAGTATTTT
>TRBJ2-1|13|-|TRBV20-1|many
CSALGRSGNEQFF
TGCAGTGCTTTAGGGCGGAGCGGGAATGAGCAGTTCTTC
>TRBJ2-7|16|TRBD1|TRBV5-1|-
CASSNPQGQGANEQYF
TGCGCCAGCAGCAATCCCCAGGGACAGGGGGCGAACGAGCAGTACTTC
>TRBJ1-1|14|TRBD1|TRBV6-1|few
CASILGQGNTEAFF
TGTGCCAGCATACTTGGACAGGGGAACACTGAAGCTTTCTTT
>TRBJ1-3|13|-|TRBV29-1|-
CSVLQGGSNTIYF
TGCAGCGTACTCCAGGGAGGGAGCAACACCATATATTTT
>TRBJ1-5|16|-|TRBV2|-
CASSEEGFGRDQPQHF
TGTGCCAGCAGTGAAGAGGGTTTCGGGCGTGATCAGCCCCAGCATTTT
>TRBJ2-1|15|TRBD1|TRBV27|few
CASSYRQGARNEQFF
TGTGCCAGCAGTTATAGACAGGGGGCGCGAAATGAGCAGTTCTTC
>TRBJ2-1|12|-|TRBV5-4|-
CASSSDGLEQFF
TGTGCCAGCAGTTCGGACGGTTTGGAGCAGTTCTTC
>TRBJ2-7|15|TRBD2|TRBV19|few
CASSSTSARLYEQYF
TGTGCCAGTAGTTCGACTAGCGCCCGTCTCTACGAGCAGTACTTC
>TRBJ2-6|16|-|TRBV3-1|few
CASSQDGRFGANVLTF
TGTGCCAGCAGCCAAGATGGTAGATTTGGGGCCAACGTCCTGACTTTC
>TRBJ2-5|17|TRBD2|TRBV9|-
CASSVALASGLQETQYF
TGTGCCAGCAGCGTAGCTCTGGCTAGCGGACTCCAAGAGACCCAGTACTTC
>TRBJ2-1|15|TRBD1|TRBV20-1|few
CSASIFRDRHNEQFF
TGCAGTGCTAGCATATTCCGGGACAGGCACAATGAGCAGTTCTTC
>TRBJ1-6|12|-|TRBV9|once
CASSVGSSPLHF
TGTGCCAGCAGCGTCGGGAGTTCACCCCTCCACTTT
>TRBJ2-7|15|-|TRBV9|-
CASSVDGGGTYEQYF
TGTGCCAGCAGCGTAGACGGAGGAGGGACCTACGAGCAGTACTTC
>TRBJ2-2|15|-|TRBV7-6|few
CASSLEGTDTGELFF
TGTGCCAGCAGCTTAGAGGGGACCGACACCGGGGAGCTGTTTTTT
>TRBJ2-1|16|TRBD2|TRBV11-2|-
CASSESAGGPEYEQFF
TGTGCCAGCAGTGAATCGGCGGGAGGGCCGGAATATGAGCAGTTCTTC
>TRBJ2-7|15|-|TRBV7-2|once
CASSLERGYLYEQYF
TGTGCCAGCAGCTTAGAGCGCGGGTACCTCTACGAGCAGTACTTC
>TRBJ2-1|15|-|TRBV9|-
CASSVVGTSYNEQFF
TGTGCCAGCAGCGTAGTCGGAACTTCCTACAATGAGCAGTTCTTC
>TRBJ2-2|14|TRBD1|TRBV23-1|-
CASRDRGRHGELFF
TGCGCCAGCAGAGACAGGGGGCGTCACGGGGAGCTGTTTTTT
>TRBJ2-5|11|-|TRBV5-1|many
CASSQQETQYF
TGTGCCAGCAGCCAACAAGAGACCCAGTACTTC
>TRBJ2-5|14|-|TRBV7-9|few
CASSAGLPQETQYF
TGTGCCAGCAGCGCGGGGTTACCTCAAGAGACCCAGTACTTC
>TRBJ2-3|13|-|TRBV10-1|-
CASSDGAGDTQYF
TGCGCCAGCAGTGACGGTGCTGGGGATACGCAGTATTTT
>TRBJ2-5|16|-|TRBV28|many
CASSSFQTGSEETQYF
TGTGCCAGCAGTTCTTTTCAGACAGGATCTGAAGAGACCCAGTACTTC
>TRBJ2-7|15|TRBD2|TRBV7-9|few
CASSSSGADSYEQYF
TGTGCCAGCAGCTCGAGCGGGGCGGATTCCTACGAGCAGTACTTC
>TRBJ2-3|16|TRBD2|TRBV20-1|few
CSAGGGLAEGTDTKYF
TGCAGTGCTGGGGGGGGACTAGCGGAGGGTACAGATACGAAGTATTTT
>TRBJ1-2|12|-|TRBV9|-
CASSSTRSGYTF
TGTGCCAGCAGCTCTACGAGGTCCGGCTACACCTTC
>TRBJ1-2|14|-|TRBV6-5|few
CASSYLQGNDGYTF
TGTGCCAGCAGTTACTTGCAGGGCAACGATGGCTACACCTTC
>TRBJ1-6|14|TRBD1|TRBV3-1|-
CASSQAGTGGENHF
TGTGCCAGCAGCCAAGCTGGGACAGGGGGCGAGAACCACTTT
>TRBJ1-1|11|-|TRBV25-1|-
CASNGNTEAFF
TGTGCCAGCAACGGTAACACTGAAGCTTTCTTT
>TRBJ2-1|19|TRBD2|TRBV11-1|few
CASSLRLAGGGGGYNEQFF
TGTGCCAGCAGCTTAAGGCTCGCGGGAGGAGGCGGAGGCTACAATGAGCAGTTCTTC